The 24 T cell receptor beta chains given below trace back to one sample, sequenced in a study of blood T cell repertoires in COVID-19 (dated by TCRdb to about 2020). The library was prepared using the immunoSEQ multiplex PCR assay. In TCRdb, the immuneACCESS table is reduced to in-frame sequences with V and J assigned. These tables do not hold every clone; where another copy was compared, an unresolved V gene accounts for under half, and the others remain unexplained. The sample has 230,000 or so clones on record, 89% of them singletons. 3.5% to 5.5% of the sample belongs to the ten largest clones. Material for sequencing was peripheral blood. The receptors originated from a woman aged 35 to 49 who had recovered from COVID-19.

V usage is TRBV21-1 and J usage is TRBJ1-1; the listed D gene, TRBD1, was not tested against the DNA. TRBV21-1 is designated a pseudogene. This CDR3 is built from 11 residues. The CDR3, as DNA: TGTGCCATTACAGGGAACACTGAAGCTTTCTTT. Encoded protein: CAITGNTEAFF.

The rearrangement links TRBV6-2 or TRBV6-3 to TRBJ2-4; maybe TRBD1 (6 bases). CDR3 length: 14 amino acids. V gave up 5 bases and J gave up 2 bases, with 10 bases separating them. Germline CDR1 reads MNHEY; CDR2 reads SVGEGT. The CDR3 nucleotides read TGTGCCAGCAGTCGGGACAAGCCCAAAAACATTCAGTACTTC. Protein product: CASSRDKPKNIQYF.

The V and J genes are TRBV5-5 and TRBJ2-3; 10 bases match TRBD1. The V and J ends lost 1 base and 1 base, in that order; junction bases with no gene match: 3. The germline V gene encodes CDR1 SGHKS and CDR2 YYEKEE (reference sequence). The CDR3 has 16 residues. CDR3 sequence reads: CASSLSGTGGTDTQYF. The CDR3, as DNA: TGTGCCAGCAGCTTGAGTGGGACAGGGGGCACAGATACGCAGTATTTT.

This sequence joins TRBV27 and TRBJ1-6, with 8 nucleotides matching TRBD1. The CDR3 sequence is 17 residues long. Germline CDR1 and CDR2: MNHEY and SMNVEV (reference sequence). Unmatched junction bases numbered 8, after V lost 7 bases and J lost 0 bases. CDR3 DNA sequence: TGTGCCAGCACTCGGACAGGGTGGAGCTCCTATAATTCACCCCTCCACTTT. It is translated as CASTRTGWSSYNSPLHF.

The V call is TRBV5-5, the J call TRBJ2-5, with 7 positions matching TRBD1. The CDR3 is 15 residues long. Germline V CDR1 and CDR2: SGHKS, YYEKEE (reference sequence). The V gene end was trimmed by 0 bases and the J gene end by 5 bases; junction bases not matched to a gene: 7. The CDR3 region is CASSLDRDRGETQYF. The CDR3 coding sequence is TGTGCCAGCAGCTTGGATAGGGACAGAGGGGAGACCCAGTACTTC.

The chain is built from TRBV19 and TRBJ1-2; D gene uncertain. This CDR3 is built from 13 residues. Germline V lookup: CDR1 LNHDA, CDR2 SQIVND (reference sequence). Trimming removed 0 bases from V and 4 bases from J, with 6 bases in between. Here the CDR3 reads CASSIDWSYGYTF. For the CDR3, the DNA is TGTGCCAGTAGTATAGACTGGAGCTATGGCTACACCTTC. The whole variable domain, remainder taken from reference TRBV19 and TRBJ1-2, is DGGITQSPKYLFRKEGQNVTLSCEQNLNHDAMYWYRQDPGQGLRLIYYSQIVNDFQKGDIAEGYSVSREKKESFPLTVTSAQKNPTAFYLCASSIDWSYGYTFGSGTRLTVV.

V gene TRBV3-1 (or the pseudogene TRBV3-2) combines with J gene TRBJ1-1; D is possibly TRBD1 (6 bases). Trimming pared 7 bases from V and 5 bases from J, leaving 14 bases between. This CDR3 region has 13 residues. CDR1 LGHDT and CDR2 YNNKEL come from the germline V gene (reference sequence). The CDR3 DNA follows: TGTGCCAGCACCTTTGAGGGGGTTACTGAAGCTTTCTTT. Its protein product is CASTFEGVTEAFF.

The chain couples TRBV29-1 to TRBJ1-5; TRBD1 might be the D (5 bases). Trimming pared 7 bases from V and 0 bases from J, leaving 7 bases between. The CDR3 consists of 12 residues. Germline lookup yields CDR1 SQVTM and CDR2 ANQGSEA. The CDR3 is CSGQNSNQPQHF. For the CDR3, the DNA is TGCAGCGGACAGAATAGCAATCAGCCCCAGCATTTT.

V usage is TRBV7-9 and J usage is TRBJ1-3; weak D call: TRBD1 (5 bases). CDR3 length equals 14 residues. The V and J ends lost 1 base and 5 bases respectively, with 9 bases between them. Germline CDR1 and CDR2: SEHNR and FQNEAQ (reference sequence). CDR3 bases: TGTGCCAGCAGCTTAGAAGGGGATAGAAACACCATATATTTT. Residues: CASSLEGDRNTIYF.

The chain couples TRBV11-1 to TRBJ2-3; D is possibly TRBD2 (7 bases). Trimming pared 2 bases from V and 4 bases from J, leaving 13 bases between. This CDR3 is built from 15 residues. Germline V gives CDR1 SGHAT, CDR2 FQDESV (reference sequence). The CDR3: CASSLKAGAADTQYF. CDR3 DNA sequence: TGTGCCAGCAGCTTAAAGGCGGGGGCCGCAGATACGCAGTATTTT. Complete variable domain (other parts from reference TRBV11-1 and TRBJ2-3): EAEVAQSPRYKITEKSQAVAFWCDPISGHATLYWYRQILGQGPELLVQFQDESVVDDSQLPKDRFSAERLKGVDSTLKIQPAELGDSAMYLCASSLKAGAADTQYFGPGTRLTVL.

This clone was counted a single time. CDR3 nucleotides: TGTGCCAGCAGCGTCAGTGGTTATCAAGAGACCCAGTACTTC. This translates into CASSVSGYQETQYF. The chain recombines TRBV9 with TRBJ2-5; D ambiguous. Germline V gene lookup returns CDR1 SGDLS and CDR2 YYNGEE. V shed 2 bases and J shed 2 bases, with 10 bases lying between them. The CDR3 is 14 amino acids.

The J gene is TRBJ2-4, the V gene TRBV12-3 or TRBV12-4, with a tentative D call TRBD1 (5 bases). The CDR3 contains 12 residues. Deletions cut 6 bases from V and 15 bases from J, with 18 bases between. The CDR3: CASSLPGQGMYF. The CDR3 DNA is TGTGCCAGCAGCCTTCCCGGGCAGGGAATGTACTTC.

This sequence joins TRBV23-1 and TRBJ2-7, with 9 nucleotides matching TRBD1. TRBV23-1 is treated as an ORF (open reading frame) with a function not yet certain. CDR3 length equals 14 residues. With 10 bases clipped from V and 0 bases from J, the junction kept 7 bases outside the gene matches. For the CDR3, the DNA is TGCGCCAACCACGGACAGGGGAGCTCCTACGAGCAGTACGTC. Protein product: CANHGQGSSYEQYV.

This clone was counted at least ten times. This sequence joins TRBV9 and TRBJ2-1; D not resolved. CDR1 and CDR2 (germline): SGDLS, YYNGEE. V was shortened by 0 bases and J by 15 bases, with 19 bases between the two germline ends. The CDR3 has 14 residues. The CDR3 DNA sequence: TGTGCCAGCAGCGTAGCTACCCAGGCACGTTTATTGTTCTTC. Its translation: CASSVATQARLLFF.

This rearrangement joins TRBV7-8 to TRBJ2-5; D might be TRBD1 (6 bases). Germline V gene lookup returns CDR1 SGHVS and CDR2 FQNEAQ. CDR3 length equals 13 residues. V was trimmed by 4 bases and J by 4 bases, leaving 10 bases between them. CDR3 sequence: CASSSGVGETQYF. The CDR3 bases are TGTGCCAGCAGCTCAGGGGTCGGAGAGACCCAGTACTTC.

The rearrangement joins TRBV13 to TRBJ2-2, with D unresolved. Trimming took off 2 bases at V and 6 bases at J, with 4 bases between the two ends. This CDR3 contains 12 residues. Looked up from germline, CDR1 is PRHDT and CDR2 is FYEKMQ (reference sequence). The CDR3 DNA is TGTGCCAGCAGCTTACTCCCCGGGGAGCTGTTTTTT. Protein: CASSLLPGELFF.

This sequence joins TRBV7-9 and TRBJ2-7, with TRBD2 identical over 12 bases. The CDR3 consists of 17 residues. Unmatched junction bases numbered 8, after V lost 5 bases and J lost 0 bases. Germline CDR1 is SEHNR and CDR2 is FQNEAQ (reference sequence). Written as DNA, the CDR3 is TGTGCCAGCAGCATGGGACTAGCGGGCGGCCTCTCCTACGAGCAGTACTTC. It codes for CASSMGLAGGLSYEQYF.

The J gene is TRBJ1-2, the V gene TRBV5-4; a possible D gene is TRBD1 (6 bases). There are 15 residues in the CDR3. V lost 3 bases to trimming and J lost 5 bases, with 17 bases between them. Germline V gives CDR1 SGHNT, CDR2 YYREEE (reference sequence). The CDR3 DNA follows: TGTGCCAGCAGCTCCTTTGGGGGGGCGCCATATGGCTACACCTTC. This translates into CASSSFGGAPYGYTF.

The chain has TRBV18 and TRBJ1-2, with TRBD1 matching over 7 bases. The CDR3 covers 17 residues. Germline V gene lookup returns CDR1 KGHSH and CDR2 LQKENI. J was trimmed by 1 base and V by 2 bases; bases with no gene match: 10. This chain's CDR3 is CASSPRGQGGSNYGYTF. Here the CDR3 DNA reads TGTGCCAGCTCACCAAGAGGCCAGGGGGGAAGTAACTATGGCTACACCTTC.

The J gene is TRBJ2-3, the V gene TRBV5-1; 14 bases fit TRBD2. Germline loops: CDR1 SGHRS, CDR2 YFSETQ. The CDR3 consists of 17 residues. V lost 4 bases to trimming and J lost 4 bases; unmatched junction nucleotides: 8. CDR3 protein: CASSIGTSGRFADTQYF. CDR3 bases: TGCGCCAGCAGCATTGGGACTAGCGGGAGATTCGCAGATACGCAGTATTTT.

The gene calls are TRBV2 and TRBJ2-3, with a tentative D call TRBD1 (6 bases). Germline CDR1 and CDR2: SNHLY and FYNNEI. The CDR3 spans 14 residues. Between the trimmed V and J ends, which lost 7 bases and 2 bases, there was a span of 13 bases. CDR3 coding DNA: TGTGCCAGCAATACAGGGTCCCACACAGATACGCAGTATTTT. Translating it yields CASNTGSHTDTQYF.

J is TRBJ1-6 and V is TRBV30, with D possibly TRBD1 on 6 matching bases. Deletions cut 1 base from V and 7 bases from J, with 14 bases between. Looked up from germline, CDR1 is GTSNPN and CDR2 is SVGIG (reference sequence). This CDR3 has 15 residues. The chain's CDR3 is CAWSDTLGGNSPLHF. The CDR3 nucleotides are TGTGCCTGGAGTGACACCCTTGGGGGCAATTCACCCCTCCACTTT.

The CDR3 loop reads CASSFDGRTYNEQFF. In DNA, the CDR3 is TGTGCCAGCAGTTTCGACGGGAGGACCTACAATGAGCAGTTCTTC. The chain employs TRBV27 and TRBJ2-1; 7 bases agree with TRBD2. The CDR3 is made up of 15 amino acids. Germline V lookup: CDR1 MNHEY, CDR2 SMNVEV (reference sequence). V gave up 3 bases and J gave up 2 bases; unmatched junction bases: 4.

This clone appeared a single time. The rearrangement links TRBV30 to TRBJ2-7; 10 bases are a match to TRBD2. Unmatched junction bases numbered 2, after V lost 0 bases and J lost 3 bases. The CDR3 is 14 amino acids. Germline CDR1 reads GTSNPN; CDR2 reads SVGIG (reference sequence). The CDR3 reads CAWSVLAGNYEQYF. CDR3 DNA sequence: TGTGCCTGGAGTGTACTAGCGGGGAACTACGAGCAGTACTTC.